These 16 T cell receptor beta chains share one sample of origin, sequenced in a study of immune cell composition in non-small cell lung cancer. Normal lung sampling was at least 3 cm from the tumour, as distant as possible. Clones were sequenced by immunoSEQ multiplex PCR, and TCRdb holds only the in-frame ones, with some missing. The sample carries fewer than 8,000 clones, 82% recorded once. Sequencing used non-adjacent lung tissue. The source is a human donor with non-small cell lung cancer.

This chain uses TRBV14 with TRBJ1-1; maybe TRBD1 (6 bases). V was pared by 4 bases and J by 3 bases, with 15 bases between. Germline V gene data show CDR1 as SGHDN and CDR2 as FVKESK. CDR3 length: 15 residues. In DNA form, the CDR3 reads TGTGCCAGCAGCCCAGAGACAGGTTGGCACACTGAAGCTTTCTTT. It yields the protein CASSPETGWHTEAFF. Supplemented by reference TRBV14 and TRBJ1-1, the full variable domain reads EAGVTQFPSHSVIEKGQTVTLRCDPISGHDNLYWYRRVMGKEIKFLLHFVKESKQDESGMPNNRFLAERTGGTYSTLKVQPAELEDSGVYFCASSPETGWHTEAFFGQGTRLTVV.

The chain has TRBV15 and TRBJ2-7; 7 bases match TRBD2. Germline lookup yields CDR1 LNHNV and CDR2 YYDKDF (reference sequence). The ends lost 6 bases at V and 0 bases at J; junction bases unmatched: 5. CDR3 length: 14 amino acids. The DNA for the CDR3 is TGTGCCACCAGTTACGGCGGGAGCTCCTACGAGCAGTACTTC. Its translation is CATSYGGSSYEQYF.

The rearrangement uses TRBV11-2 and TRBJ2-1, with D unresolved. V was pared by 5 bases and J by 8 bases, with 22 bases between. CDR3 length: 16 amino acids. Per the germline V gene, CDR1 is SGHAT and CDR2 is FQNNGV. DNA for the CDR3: TGTGCCAGCAGCCCCGGTGTTAGTTCAGTGGGCGATGAGCAGTTCTTC. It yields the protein CASSPGVSSVGDEQFF. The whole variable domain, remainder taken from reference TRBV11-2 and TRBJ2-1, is EAGVAQSPRYKIIEKRQSVAFWCNPISGHATLYWYQQILGQGPKLLIQFQNNGVVDDSQLPKDRFSAERLKGVDSTLKIQPAKLEDSAVYLCASSPGVSSVGDEQFFGPGTRLTVL.

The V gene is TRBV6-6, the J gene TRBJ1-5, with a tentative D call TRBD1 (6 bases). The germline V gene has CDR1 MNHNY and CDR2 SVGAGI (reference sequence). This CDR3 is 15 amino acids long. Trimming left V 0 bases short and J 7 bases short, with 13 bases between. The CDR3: CASSYSNREGQPQHF. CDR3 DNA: TGTGCCAGCAGTTACTCGAACAGGGAAGGCCAGCCCCAGCATTTT.

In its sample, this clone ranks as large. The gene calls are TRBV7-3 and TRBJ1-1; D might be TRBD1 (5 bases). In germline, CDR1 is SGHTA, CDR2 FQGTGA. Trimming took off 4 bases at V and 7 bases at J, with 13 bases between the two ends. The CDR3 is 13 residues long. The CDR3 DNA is TGTGCCAGCAGCTCCCACCAGGGCGTTGAAGCTTTCTTT. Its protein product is CASSSHQGVEAFF.

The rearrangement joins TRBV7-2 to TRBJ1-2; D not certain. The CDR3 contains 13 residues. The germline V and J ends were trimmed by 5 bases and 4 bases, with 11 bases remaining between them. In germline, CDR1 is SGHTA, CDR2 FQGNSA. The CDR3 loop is CASSRDASYGYTF. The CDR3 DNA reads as TGTGCCAGCAGCCGCGATGCTAGCTATGGCTACACCTTC.

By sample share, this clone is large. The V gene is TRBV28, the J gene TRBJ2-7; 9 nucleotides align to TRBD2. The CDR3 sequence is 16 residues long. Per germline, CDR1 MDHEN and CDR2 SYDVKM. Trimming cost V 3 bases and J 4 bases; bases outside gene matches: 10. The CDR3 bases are TGTGCCAGCAGTTTTTCGGGCGCGGGAGGGTTATACGAGCAGTACTTC. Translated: CASSFSGAGGLYEQYF. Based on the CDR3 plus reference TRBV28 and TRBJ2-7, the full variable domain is DVKVTQSSRYLVKRTGEKVFLECVQDMDHENMFWYRQDPGLGLRLIYFSYDVKMKEKGDIPEGYSVSREKKERFSLILESASTNQTSMYLCASSFSGAGGLYEQYFGPGTRLTVT.

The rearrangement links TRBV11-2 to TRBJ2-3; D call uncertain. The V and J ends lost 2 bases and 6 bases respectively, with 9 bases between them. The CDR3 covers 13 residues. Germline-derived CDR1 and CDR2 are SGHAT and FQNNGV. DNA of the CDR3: TGTGCCAGCAGCTTACTTTTCGGGGATACGCAGTATTTT. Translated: CASSLLFGDTQYF.

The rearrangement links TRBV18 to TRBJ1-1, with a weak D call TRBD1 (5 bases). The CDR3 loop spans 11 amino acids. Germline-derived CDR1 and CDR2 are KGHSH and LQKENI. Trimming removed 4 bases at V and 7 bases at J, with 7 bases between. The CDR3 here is CASSQDIEAFF. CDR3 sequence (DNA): TGTGCCAGCTCACAGGACATTGAAGCTTTCTTT.

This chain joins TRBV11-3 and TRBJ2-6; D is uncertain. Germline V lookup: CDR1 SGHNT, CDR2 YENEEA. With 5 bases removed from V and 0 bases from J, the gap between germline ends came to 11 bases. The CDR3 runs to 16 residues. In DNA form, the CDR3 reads TGTGCCAGCAGCCCTCACGCCAGCTCTGGGGCCAACGTCCTGACTTTC. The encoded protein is CASSPHASSGANVLTF.

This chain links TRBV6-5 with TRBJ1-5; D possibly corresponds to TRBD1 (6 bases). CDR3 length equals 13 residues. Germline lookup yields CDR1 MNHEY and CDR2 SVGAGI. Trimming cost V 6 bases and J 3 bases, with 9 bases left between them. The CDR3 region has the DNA TGTGCCAGCAGCGACAGGCTCAATCAGCCCCAGCATTTT. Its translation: CASSDRLNQPQHF.

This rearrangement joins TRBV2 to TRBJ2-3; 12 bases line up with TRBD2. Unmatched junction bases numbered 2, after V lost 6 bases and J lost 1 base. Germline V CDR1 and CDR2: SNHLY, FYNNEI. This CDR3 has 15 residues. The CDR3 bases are TGTGCCAGCAGGGGACTAGCGGGCCGCACAGATACGCAGTATTTT. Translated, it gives CASRGLAGRTDTQYF.

In DNA form, the CDR3 reads TGTGCCAGCAGTGACGCCGGGGGGTTGGGTGTAGATACGCAGTATTTT. Its translation: CASSDAGGLGVDTQYF. The chain recombines TRBV2 with TRBJ2-3, with 7 nucleotides matching TRBD2. Germline V gene sequence: CDR1 SNHLY, CDR2 FYNNEI. This CDR3 region has 16 residues. V was pared by 3 bases and J by 5 bases, with 11 bases of the junction left unmatched.

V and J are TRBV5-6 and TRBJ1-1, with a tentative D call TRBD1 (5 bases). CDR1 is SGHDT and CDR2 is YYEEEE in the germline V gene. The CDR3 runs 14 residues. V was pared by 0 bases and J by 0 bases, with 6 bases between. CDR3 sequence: CASSLGQMNTEAFF. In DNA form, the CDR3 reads TGTGCCAGCAGCTTGGGACAGATGAACACTGAAGCTTTCTTT. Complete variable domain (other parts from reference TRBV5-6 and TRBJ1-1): DAGVTQSPTHLIKTRGQQVTLRCSPKSGHDTVSWYQQALGQGPQFIFQYYEEEERQRGNFPDRFSGHQFPNYSSELNVNALLLGDSALYLCASSLGQMNTEAFFGQGTRLTVV.

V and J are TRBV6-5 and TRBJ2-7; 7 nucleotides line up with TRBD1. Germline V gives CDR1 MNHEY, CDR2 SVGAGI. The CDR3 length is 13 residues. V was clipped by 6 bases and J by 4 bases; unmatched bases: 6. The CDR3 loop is CASSRDRGYEQYF. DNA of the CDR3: TGTGCCAGCAGCCGGGACAGAGGGTACGAGCAGTACTTC.

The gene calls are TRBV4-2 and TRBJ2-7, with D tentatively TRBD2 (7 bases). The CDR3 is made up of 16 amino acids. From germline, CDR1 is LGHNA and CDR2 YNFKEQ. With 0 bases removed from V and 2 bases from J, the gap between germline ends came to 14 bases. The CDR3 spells CASSQDFAGATYEQYF. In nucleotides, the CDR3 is TGTGCCAGCAGCCAAGATTTTGCGGGGGCCACCTACGAGCAGTACTTC.